This T cell receptor (beta chain) was sequenced in a study of control samples from healthy donors and cancer patients. The CDR3 has 13 amino acids. V lost 6 bases, J lost 5 bases, and 13 bases lay in between. Germline CDR1 and CDR2: MNHEY and SVGAGI. The data were produced by immunoSEQ multiplex PCR, yet TCRdb's version contains in-frame clones alone and is incomplete. Of roughly 130,000 clones detected, roughly 90% appear once; the ten largest clones hold roughly 3.1%. The clonotype was recovered from a man aged 45 to 65 in good health. Sequenced sample: blood. This rearrangement joins TRBV6-5 to TRBJ1-1; maybe TRBD1 (5 bases). In DNA, the CDR3 is TGTGCCAGCAGCGGGGCGCCGAGGACTGAAGCTTTCTTT. Its translation is CASSGAPRTEAFF.